This T cell receptor beta chain was obtained from a study of T-cell memory formation after mild COVID-19. Unmatched junction bases numbered 7, after V lost 5 bases and J lost 6 bases. The V gene's germline CDR1 is SGDLS and CDR2 YYNGEE. CDR3 length equals 14 residues. 5'RACE with constant-segment primers built TCRalpha and TCRbeta cDNA libraries with UMIs. TCRdb passed the 5' RACE reads through MiXCR, listing each CDR3 protein once. The sample contains about 470,000 distinct CDR3 sequences, more than 20% of which appear only once. This receptor was obtained from an adult woman who had mild COVID-19 (a few samples of this study predate the infection). Cell type and time point are not known. This sequence joins TRBV9 and TRBJ2-1, with TRBD1 matching 8 bases. The sequenced sample consisted of PBMCs or a T cell subset sorted from them (not recorded which). CDR3 amino acids: CASRPGQVVNEQFF. DNA of the CDR3: TGTGCCAGCAGACCGGGACAGGTGGTCAATGAGCAGTTCTTC.